This T cell receptor beta chain is drawn from a study of T cells expressing NK-cell markers. Study-wide background: Most of the eight sequenced donors tested HCMV-seropositive; one tested seronegative. The study's findings and limits: Leadership of the CD3+CD56-NKG2C+ fraction also belonged to these clonotypes in a handful of donors. Among CD8+ T cells from six donors, dominant NKG2C+ clonotypes accounted for 1.0-7.0%.

Comment on this clonotype: Its antigen remains unidentified.

The CDR3 is made up of 16 amino acids. The authors made TCR beta cDNA libraries by 5'RACE template switching. This switching added a universal primer site and UMIs. TCRdb re-called the 5' RACE reads and catalogs CDR3 proteins one per entry, DNA excluded. The sample includes 300,000 or so distinct CDR3 sequences. The sample comprised blood T cells: a sorted CD56 or NKG2C T cell subset, CD4+ or CD8+ T cells, or bulk PBMC T cells (not recorded which). V is TRBV21-1 and J is TRBJ1-6. TRBV21-1 is noted as a pseudogene. This TCR was recovered from a woman between 18 and 70 years old in good health. The CDR3 is CASSKGREFYNSPLHF.